This TCR beta chain was documented in a study of T cell changes during pregnancy in multiple sclerosis. Here immunoSEQ multiplex PCR was the method, and the copy in TCRdb shows in-frame clones only, minus some. Of around 57,000 clones detected, almost 95% appear once; the ten largest clones hold less than 0.3%. V shed 4 bases and J 5 bases; nucleotides not matched to a gene: 11. The CDR3 is made up of 16 amino acids. Germline CDR1 reads SGHRS; CDR2 reads YFSETQ. V and J are TRBV5-1 and TRBJ1-2; 10 bases align to TRBD1. Source: CD4+ T cells from peripheral blood mononuclear cells, taken in the third trimester of pregnancy. The origin of this receptor is a female donor with multiple sclerosis, enrolled in a pregnancy study. The chain's CDR3 is CASSDNYRDRGYGYTF. CDR3 in DNA: TGCGCCAGCAGCGACAATTACCGGGACAGGGGTTATGGCTACACCTTC.